This T cell receptor (beta chain) was sequenced during a study of control samples from healthy donors and cancer patients. Assay used: immunoSEQ multiplex PCR; TCRdb lists only in-frame clones, some missing. Here the sample spans about 150,000 clones, 94% being singletons. This CDR3 is built from 15 residues. The germline V gene encodes CDR1 SGHTA and CDR2 FQGTGA. V was clipped by 5 bases and J by 4 bases; unmatched bases: 6. The sample comprised blood. This receptor was identified in a man between 35 and 55 years old in good health. The rearrangement links TRBV7-3 to TRBJ2-2; the match to TRBD1 covers 8 bases. The CDR3 coding sequence is TGTGCCAGCAGCCGGGGACAGGCGGTCACCGGGGAGCTGTTTTTT. Encoded protein: CASSRGQAVTGELFF.